This T cell receptor beta chain was obtained from a study of shared clonotypes between healthy human individuals. General observations from the study: Non-shared clonotypes were found to have lower generation probabilities than the clonotypes that were shared by all four of the sorted-subset donors. Among donors, sharing of clonotypes was expected to be affected by sequencing depth.

This table comes from immunoSEQ multiplex PCR, and its TCRdb copy is limited to in-frame clones, with some not included. The repertoire holds about 680,000 clones, with about 80% as singletons. Worth noting for this clone: As yet, its antigen is unknown.

The study drew all its donors from Caucasian adults living in Nashville, Tennessee. Negatively enriched CD4+ T cells were divided by CD45RA into naive and memory. Between the trimmed V and J ends, which lost 3 bases and 0 bases, there was a span of 5 bases. The germline gives CDR1 SGHVS, CDR2 FQNEAQ. The CDR3 spans 13 residues. The receptor was isolated from a woman aged 25 to 39 in good health. Sequenced material: memory CD4+ T cells sorted from blood. Subset described: CD45RA-negative fraction. J is TRBJ1-1 and V is TRBV7-8; the D is unclear. This CDR3 is CASSLSMNTEAFF. The CDR3 bases are TGTGCCAGCAGCTTGTCGATGAACACTGAAGCTTTCTTT.